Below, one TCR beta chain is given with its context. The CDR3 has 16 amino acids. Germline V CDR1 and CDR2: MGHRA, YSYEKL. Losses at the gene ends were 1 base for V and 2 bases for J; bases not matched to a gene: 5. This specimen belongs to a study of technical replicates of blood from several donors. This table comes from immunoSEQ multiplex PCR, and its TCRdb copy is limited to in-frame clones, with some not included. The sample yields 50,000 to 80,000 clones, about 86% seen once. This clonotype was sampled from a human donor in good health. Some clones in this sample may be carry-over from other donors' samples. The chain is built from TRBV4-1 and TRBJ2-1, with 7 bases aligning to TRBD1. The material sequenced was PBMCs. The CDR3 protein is CASSQAPGQTYNEQFF. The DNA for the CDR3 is TGCGCCAGCAGCCAAGCCCCGGGACAGACCTACAATGAGCAGTTCTTC.